The text below deals with one T cell receptor (beta chain). This specimen comes from a study of blood T cell repertoires in COVID-19. Whole-study context: The United States, Italy and Spain were the sources of the acute and convalescent COVID-19 samples. T cells, B-cell-depleted T cells, or PBMCs provided the cDNA or gDNA that served as material.

The CDR3 contains 15 residues. CDR1 SNHLY and CDR2 FYNNEI come from the germline V gene. J lost 4 bases, V lost 6 bases, and 6 bases had no gene match. This table comes from immunoSEQ multiplex PCR, and its TCRdb copy is limited to in-frame clones, with some not included. The repertoire holds some 530,000 clones, roughly 85% seen once, with 3% to 4% in the top ten. Specimen: peripheral blood. The chain uses TRBV2 and TRBJ1-5; 10 bases fit TRBD1. This receptor was taken from a human donor in a cohort sampled during active COVID-19. CDR3 sequence reads: CASSGQGVRNQPQHF. The CDR3 nucleotides read TGTGCCAGCAGCGGACAGGGGGTAAGAAATCAGCCCCAGCATTTT.